The rows below give T cell receptor beta chains drawn from one sample of a study of CD8+ T cells in alopecia areata. Sequencing was performed with immunoSEQ multiplex PCR; in TCRdb, only in-frame clones are kept and a portion is missing. The sample contains about 210,000 clones, about three fifths of which appear only once. The specimen comprised CD4+ T cells sorted from blood, sampled at week 4, from a patient treated with tofacitinib. These receptors came from a human donor with alopecia areata. Each CDR3 is given with its conserved first and last residue. The D gene is left open where the match is weak.

V: TRBV29-1
J: TRBJ1-2
D: .
CDR3: CSVAQGDYGYTF

V: TRBV10-3
J: TRBJ1-1
D: TRBD1
CDR3: CAIRNRTGGNRVNTEAFF

V: TRBV5-1
J: TRBJ1-2
D: .
CDR3: CASSLDLGGFRYGYTF

V: TRBV30
J: TRBJ1-5
D: .
CDR3: CAWSIGGTANQPQHF

V: TRBV30
J: TRBJ1-5
D: .
CDR3: CAWSVVGEGNQPQHF

V: TRBV28
J: TRBJ1-5
D: TRBD1
CDR3: CASTYGQANQPQHF

V: TRBV29-1
J: TRBJ2-2
D: .
CDR3: CSVRKTGNTGELFF

V: TRBV29-1
J: TRBJ2-3
D: .
CDR3: CSVVGSQYSSTDTQYF

V: TRBV2
J: TRBJ1-1
D: .
CDR3: CASSDQGNTEAFF

V: TRBV15
J: TRBJ1-6
D: .
CDR3: CATSRAGIRPLHF

V: TRBV14
J: TRBJ1-1
D: .
CDR3: CASSQVGTVEAFF

V: TRBV2
J: TRBJ2-3
D: .
CDR3: CASSEGLGTDTQYF

V: TRBV19
J: TRBJ2-3
D: TRBD2
CDR3: CASRSSGGITDTQYF

V: TRBV19
J: TRBJ2-2
D: TRBD1
CDR3: CASSRQGNTGELFF

V: TRBV15
J: TRBJ2-3
D: .
CDR3: CATSIQKDTQYF

V: TRBV2
J: TRBJ2-5
D: .
CDR3: CASSEQGREETQYF

V: TRBV2
J: TRBJ2-2
D: TRBD1
CDR3: CASSDRGPTGELFF

V: TRBV30
J: TRBJ2-7
D: .
CDR3: CAWSSQGPGEQYF

V: TRBV5-6
J: TRBJ2-4
D: .
CDR3: CASSFMGGNIQYF

V: TRBV7-9
J: TRBJ2-3
D: TRBD1
CDR3: CASSPPRDRASTQYF

V: TRBV29-1
J: TRBJ1-1
D: .
CDR3: CSVRTDRTPEAFF

V: TRBV4-3
J: TRBJ1-6
D: .
CDR3: CASSQTDRANSPLHF

V: TRBV27
J: TRBJ1-6
D: .
CDR3: CASSLRGIRSPLHF

V: TRBV6-6
J: TRBJ2-2
D: .
CDR3: CASNADTGELFF

V: TRBV30
J: TRBJ1-5
D: .
CDR3: CAWSVPGGNQPQHF

V: TRBV30
J: TRBJ2-7
D: TRBD1
CDR3: CAWSVRSGGEQYF

V: TRBV30
J: TRBJ1-1
D: TRBD1
CDR3: CAWSQGVENTEAFF

V: TRBV7-7
J: TRBJ2-5
D: TRBD2
CDR3: CASSLSAFGTSALETQYF

V: TRBV7-6
J: TRBJ2-5
D: TRBD2
CDR3: CASSSTGGGRETQYF

V: TRBV29-1
J: TRBJ1-5
D: TRBD1
CDR3: CSVAEGQGSGQPQHF

V: TRBV5-1
J: TRBJ2-3
D: .
CDR3: CASSLAAGVSTDTQYF

V: TRBV9
J: TRBJ2-2
D: .
CDR3: CASSPVVVRTGELFF

V: TRBV18
J: TRBJ2-3
D: .
CDR3: CASSPGISTDTQYF

V: TRBV2
J: TRBJ2-5
D: .
CDR3: CASSRGLQETQYF

V: TRBV30
J: TRBJ2-5
D: TRBD1
CDR3: CAWSGGGRETQYF

V: TRBV5-1
J: TRBJ1-2
D: TRBD1
CDR3: CASSLNPGQGYGYTF

V: TRBV29-1
J: TRBJ1-4
D: .
CDR3: CSVVGQTNEKLFF

V: TRBV11-2
J: TRBJ2-7
D: TRBD2
CDR3: CASSAPGLGTYEQYF

V: TRBV25-1
J: TRBJ2-5
D: .
CDR3: CASSASAWYQETQYF

V: TRBV4-1
J: TRBJ1-2
D: .
CDR3: CASSQDFAGNYGYTF

V: TRBV10-3
J: TRBJ2-1
D: TRBD2
CDR3: CAISMTSGAGDEQFF

V: TRBV5-1
J: TRBJ1-1
D: .
CDR3: CASRTGGTRLMNTEAFF

V: TRBV5-6
J: TRBJ1-6
D: TRBD1
CDR3: CASSLGQGNSPLHF

V: TRBV18
J: TRBJ2-5
D: TRBD1
CDR3: CASSLVEGQVQETQYF

V: TRBV13
J: TRBJ1-5
D: .
CDR3: CASSGGNGPQHF

V: TRBV5-4
J: TRBJ2-1
D: TRBD2
CDR3: CASTLGGGLAGGNEQFF

V: TRBV6-5
J: TRBJ2-7
D: .
CDR3: CASSPTLSYEQYF

V: TRBV4-1
J: TRBJ2-1
D: TRBD1
CDR3: CASRGTASSYNEQFF